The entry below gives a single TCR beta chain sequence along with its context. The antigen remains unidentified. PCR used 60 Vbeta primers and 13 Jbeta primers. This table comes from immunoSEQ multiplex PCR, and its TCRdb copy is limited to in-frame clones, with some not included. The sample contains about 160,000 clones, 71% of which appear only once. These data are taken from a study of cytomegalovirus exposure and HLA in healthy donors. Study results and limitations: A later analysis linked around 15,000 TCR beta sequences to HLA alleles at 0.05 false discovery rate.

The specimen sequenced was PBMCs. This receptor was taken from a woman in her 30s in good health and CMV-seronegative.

The CDR3 sequence: CASSVGDGFGETQYF. Written as DNA, the CDR3 is TGTGCCAGTAGTGTGGGAGATGGGTTTGGAGAGACCCAGTACTTC. V gene TRBV19 combines with J gene TRBJ2-5; D is possibly TRBD2 (5 bases). This CDR3 is built from 15 residues. Between the trimmed V and J ends, which lost 5 bases and 4 bases, there was a span of 17 bases. The germline gives CDR1 LNHDA, CDR2 SQIVND (reference sequence).